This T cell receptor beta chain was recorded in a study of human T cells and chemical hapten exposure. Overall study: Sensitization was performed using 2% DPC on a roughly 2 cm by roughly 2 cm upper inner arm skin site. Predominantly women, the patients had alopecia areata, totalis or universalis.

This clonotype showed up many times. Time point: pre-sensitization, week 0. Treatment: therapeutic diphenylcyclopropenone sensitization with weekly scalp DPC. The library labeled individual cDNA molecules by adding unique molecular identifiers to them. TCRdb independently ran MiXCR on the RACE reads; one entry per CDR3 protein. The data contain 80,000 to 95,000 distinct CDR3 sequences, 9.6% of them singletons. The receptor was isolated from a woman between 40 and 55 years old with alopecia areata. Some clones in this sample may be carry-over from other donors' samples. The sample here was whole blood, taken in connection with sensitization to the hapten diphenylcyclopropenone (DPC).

This CDR3 is CASSLEGGTSGPLHF. DNA of the CDR3: TGTGCCAGCAGCTTAGAGGGGGGGACCTCCGGACCCCTCCACTTT. This rearrangement joins TRBV7-9 to TRBJ1-6; maybe TRBD1 (6 bases). With 1 base removed from V and 12 bases from J, the gap between germline ends came to 16 bases. In germline, CDR1 is SEHNR, CDR2 FQNEAQ (reference sequence). There are 15 residues in the CDR3. The full variable domain, with the rest looked up from reference TRBV7-9 and TRBJ1-6, is DTGVSQNPRHKITKRGQNVTFRCDPISEHNRLYWYRQTLGQGPEFLTYFQNEAQLEKSRLLSDRFSAERPKGSFSTLEIQRTEQGDSAMYLCASSLEGGTSGPLHFGNGTRLTVT.